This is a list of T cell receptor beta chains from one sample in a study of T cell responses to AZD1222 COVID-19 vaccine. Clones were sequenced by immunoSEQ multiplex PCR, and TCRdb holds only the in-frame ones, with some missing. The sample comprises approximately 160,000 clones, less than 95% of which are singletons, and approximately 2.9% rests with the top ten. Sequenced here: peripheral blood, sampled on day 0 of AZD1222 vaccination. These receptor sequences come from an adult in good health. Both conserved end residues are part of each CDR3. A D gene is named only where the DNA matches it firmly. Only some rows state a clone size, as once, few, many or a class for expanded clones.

CDR3nt: TGCGCCAGCAGCCAAGAACCGGGCCACGAGCAGTACTTC
CDR3aa: CASSQEPGHEQYF
v_gene: TRBV4-3
j_gene: TRBJ2-7
abundance: -
d_gene: -

CDR3nt: TGTGCCAGCAGCGCCCCCCCCAGCAGCTCCTACAATGAGCAGTTCTTC
CDR3aa: CASSAPPSSSYNEQFF
v_gene: TRBV7-6
j_gene: TRBJ2-1
abundance: -
d_gene: -

CDR3nt: TGTGCCAGCCGCCTTGGGACTAACTATGGCTACACCTTC
CDR3aa: CASRLGTNYGYTF
v_gene: TRBV19
j_gene: TRBJ1-2
abundance: -
d_gene: -

CDR3nt: TGTGCCAGCAGCGTAGAACTAGCGGGGCACAATGAGCAGTTCTTC
CDR3aa: CASSVELAGHNEQFF
v_gene: TRBV9
j_gene: TRBJ2-1
abundance: -
d_gene: TRBD2

CDR3nt: TGTGCCAGCTCACCACCGGAAGGGGCCGGGGGGTTTAATGAAAAACTGTTTTTT
CDR3aa: CASSPPEGAGGFNEKLFF
v_gene: TRBV18
j_gene: TRBJ1-4
abundance: -
d_gene: -

CDR3nt: TGTGCCAGCAGCCGTATGACTAGCGGGGCATCCTACAATGAGCAGTTCTTC
CDR3aa: CASSRMTSGASYNEQFF
v_gene: TRBV7-3
j_gene: TRBJ2-1
abundance: -
d_gene: TRBD2

CDR3nt: TGTGCCAGCAGCTCGACGGACGGCTACTATGGCTACACCTTC
CDR3aa: CASSSTDGYYGYTF
v_gene: TRBV5-6
j_gene: TRBJ1-2
abundance: once
d_gene: -

CDR3nt: TGTGCCAGCAGCCCGAGGGACAGGAGGAACACTGAAGCTTTCTTT
CDR3aa: CASSPRDRRNTEAFF
v_gene: TRBV5-8
j_gene: TRBJ1-1
abundance: -
d_gene: TRBD1

CDR3nt: TGTGCCAGCTCCCCAGGACAGGGTTGGGCAGATACGCAGTATTTT
CDR3aa: CASSPGQGWADTQYF
v_gene: TRBV18
j_gene: TRBJ2-3
abundance: -
d_gene: TRBD1

CDR3nt: TGCGCCAGCAGCCCGGGAGCGACGGGTGGAAACACCATATATTTT
CDR3aa: CASSPGATGGNTIYF
v_gene: TRBV5-1
j_gene: TRBJ1-3
abundance: -
d_gene: -

CDR3nt: TGCGCCAGCAGCCAAGGTTCCGGACACGGTAACACTGAAGCTTTCTTT
CDR3aa: CASSQGSGHGNTEAFF
v_gene: TRBV4-3
j_gene: TRBJ1-1
abundance: -
d_gene: -

CDR3nt: TGTGCCAGCAGCTTAGGGTTTGGCGGGTCCTCAGGCGTCGAGCAGTACTTC
CDR3aa: CASSLGFGGSSGVEQYF
v_gene: TRBV7-2
j_gene: TRBJ2-7
abundance: -
d_gene: -

CDR3nt: TGTGCCATCAGTGACAGAGGGGGGAACTCCTACGAGCAGTACTTC
CDR3aa: CAISDRGGNSYEQYF
v_gene: TRBV10-3
j_gene: TRBJ2-7
abundance: -
d_gene: -

CDR3nt: TGTGCCAGCGGGGACGGCTCCTACGAGCAGTACTTC
CDR3aa: CASGDGSYEQYF
v_gene: TRBV7-9
j_gene: TRBJ2-7
abundance: -
d_gene: -

CDR3nt: TGTGCCTGGCACAACGGGCAGGGAAGCAATCAGCCCCAGCATTTT
CDR3aa: CAWHNGQGSNQPQHF
v_gene: TRBV30
j_gene: TRBJ1-5
abundance: -
d_gene: -

CDR3nt: TGCAGCGTTGACCTTGGGGGCGCGGGGCAGTTCTTC
CDR3aa: CSVDLGGAGQFF
v_gene: TRBV29-1
j_gene: TRBJ2-1
abundance: -
d_gene: -

CDR3nt: TGTGCCAGCAGTCCCAACAGGGGTGGGGGCTACACCTTC
CDR3aa: CASSPNRGGGYTF
v_gene: TRBV27
j_gene: TRBJ1-2
abundance: few
d_gene: TRBD1

CDR3nt: TGCAGCGTGGGGACAACGGGAAACACCATATATTTT
CDR3aa: CSVGTTGNTIYF
v_gene: TRBV29-1
j_gene: TRBJ1-3
abundance: -
d_gene: -

CDR3nt: TGTGCCAGCAGCGCGAGGGTTGTGGTCACAGATACGCAGTATTTT
CDR3aa: CASSARVVVTDTQYF
v_gene: TRBV7-2
j_gene: TRBJ2-3
abundance: -
d_gene: -

CDR3nt: TGTGCCAGCAGTCCAACCAGACAGGGGGCGGGAGGCTACACCTTC
CDR3aa: CASSPTRQGAGGYTF
v_gene: TRBV27
j_gene: TRBJ1-2
abundance: -
d_gene: TRBD1

CDR3nt: TGTGCCAGCAGTTCAGGGACGGGATTCAATCAGCCCCAGCATTTT
CDR3aa: CASSSGTGFNQPQHF
v_gene: TRBV28
j_gene: TRBJ1-5
abundance: -
d_gene: -

CDR3nt: TGTGCCAGTAATGGAGACAGAAATCGTAATCAGCCCCAGCATTTT
CDR3aa: CASNGDRNRNQPQHF
v_gene: TRBV19
j_gene: TRBJ1-5
abundance: -
d_gene: -

CDR3nt: TGTGCCAGCAGCTTGGTGGTGGGGGGCTTATCCTACGAGCAGTACTTC
CDR3aa: CASSLVVGGLSYEQYF
v_gene: TRBV5-5
j_gene: TRBJ2-7
abundance: once
d_gene: -

CDR3nt: TGTGCCATCAGCGCCAATACAGGGACCGAGCAGTACTTC
CDR3aa: CAISANTGTEQYF
v_gene: TRBV10-3
j_gene: TRBJ2-7
abundance: -
d_gene: -

CDR3nt: TGCGCCAGCAGCCCGGGACAGGGGGCCCGCTCCTATAATTCACCCCTCCACTTT
CDR3aa: CASSPGQGARSYNSPLHF
v_gene: TRBV5-1
j_gene: TRBJ1-6
abundance: once
d_gene: TRBD1

CDR3nt: TGTGCCAGCAGCGTAGGGCTAGCGGGGGGCATGGAGACCCAGTACTTC
CDR3aa: CASSVGLAGGMETQYF
v_gene: TRBV9
j_gene: TRBJ2-5
abundance: -
d_gene: TRBD2